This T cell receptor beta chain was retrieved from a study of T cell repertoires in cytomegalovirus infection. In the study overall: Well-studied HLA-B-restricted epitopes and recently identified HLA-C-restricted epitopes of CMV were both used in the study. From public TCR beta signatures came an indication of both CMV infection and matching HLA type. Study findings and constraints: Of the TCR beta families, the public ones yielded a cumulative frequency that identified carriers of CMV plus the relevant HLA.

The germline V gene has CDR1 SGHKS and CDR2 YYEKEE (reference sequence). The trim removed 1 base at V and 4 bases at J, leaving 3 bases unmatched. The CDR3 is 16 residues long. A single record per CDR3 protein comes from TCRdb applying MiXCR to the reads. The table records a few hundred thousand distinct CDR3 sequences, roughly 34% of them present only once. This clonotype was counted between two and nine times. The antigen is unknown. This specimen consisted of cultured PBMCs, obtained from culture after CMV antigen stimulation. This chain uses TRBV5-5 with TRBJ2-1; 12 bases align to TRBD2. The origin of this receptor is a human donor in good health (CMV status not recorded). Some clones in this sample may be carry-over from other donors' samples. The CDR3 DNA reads TGTGCCAGCAGCTTGAGAGGACTAGCGGGGTACAATGAGCAGTTCTTC. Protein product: CASSLRGLAGYNEQFF. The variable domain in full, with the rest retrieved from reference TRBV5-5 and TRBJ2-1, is DAGVTQSPTHLIKTRGQQVTLRCSPISGHKSVSWYQQVLGQGPQFIFQYYEKEERGRGNFPDRFSARQFPNYSSELNVNALLLGDSALYLCASSLRGLAGYNEQFFGPGTRLTVL.